A selection of T cell receptor beta chains follows, all from one sample in a study of cytomegalovirus exposure and HLA in healthy donors. The table came from immunoSEQ multiplex PCR; TCRdb's copy has only in-frame clones and leaves some out. The table shows around 82,000 clones, with about 79% occurring only once. Sequencing used PBMCs. These receptors originate from a male donor in good health and CMV-seropositive. The CDR3 runs from the conserved cysteine through the conserved F or W. Fields, in order: clone size, D gene, CDR3 length, J gene, V gene, CDR3 protein, CDR3 DNA. D genes are given only for firm matches. Some rows mark clone size as missing; the rest say once, few, many or name a class of expanded clone.

clone_size: .
d_call: TRBD1
cdr3_length: 14
j_call: TRBJ1-1
v_call: TRBV18
cdr3_aa: CASFSRGGQPEAFF
cdr3_nt: TGTGCCAGCTTCTCAAGAGGGGGACAGCCCGAAGCTTTCTTT

clone_size: .
d_call: TRBD1
cdr3_length: 13
j_call: TRBJ1-1
v_call: TRBV7-2
cdr3_aa: CATLSVRDRVAFF
cdr3_nt: TGTGCCACCCTAAGCGTCCGGGACAGGGTGGCTTTCTTT

clone_size: .
d_call: .
cdr3_length: 14
j_call: TRBJ1-1
v_call: TRBV6-6
cdr3_aa: CASSPWGRGTEAFF
cdr3_nt: TGTGCCAGCAGCCCTTGGGGCAGGGGAACTGAAGCTTTCTTT

clone_size: .
d_call: TRBD2
cdr3_length: 16
j_call: TRBJ2-3
v_call: TRBV19
cdr3_aa: CASSIGLAGSTDTQYF
cdr3_nt: TGTGCCAGTAGTATAGGGCTAGCGGGGAGCACAGATACGCAGTATTTT

clone_size: .
d_call: .
cdr3_length: 12
j_call: TRBJ2-7
v_call: TRBV6-6
cdr3_aa: CASVGSGYEQYF
cdr3_nt: TGTGCCAGCGTCGGATCGGGATACGAGCAGTACTTC

clone_size: medium-sized
d_call: .
cdr3_length: 15
j_call: TRBJ2-7
v_call: TRBV5-1
cdr3_aa: CASSLDGGRQYEQYF
cdr3_nt: TGCGCCAGCAGCTTGGATGGGGGCAGACAATACGAGCAGTACTTC

clone_size: .
d_call: TRBD2
cdr3_length: 15
j_call: TRBJ2-7
v_call: TRBV19
cdr3_aa: CASSIGSGGGYEQYF
cdr3_nt: TGTGCCAGTAGTATCGGTAGCGGGGGAGGCTACGAGCAGTACTTC

clone_size: .
d_call: TRBD2
cdr3_length: 17
j_call: TRBJ2-7
v_call: TRBV28
cdr3_aa: CASSPPLARAPLYEQYF
cdr3_nt: TGTGCCAGCAGTCCGCCACTAGCGAGAGCCCCTCTCTACGAGCAGTACTTC

clone_size: .
d_call: TRBD1
cdr3_length: 15
j_call: TRBJ2-7
v_call: TRBV5-4
cdr3_aa: CASSFRDRGTYEQYF
cdr3_nt: TGTGCCAGCAGCTTCCGGGACAGGGGAACCTACGAGCAGTACTTC

clone_size: .
d_call: .
cdr3_length: 15
j_call: TRBJ1-6
v_call: TRBV19
cdr3_aa: CASSLMPKRGSPLHF
cdr3_nt: TGTGCCAGTAGCCTGATGCCTAAACGGGGTTCACCCCTCCACTTT

clone_size: .
d_call: .
cdr3_length: 15
j_call: TRBJ1-1
v_call: TRBV11-2
cdr3_aa: CASSYHGSRDVEAFF
cdr3_nt: TGTGCCAGCAGCTATCACGGGTCCCGAGATGTTGAAGCTTTCTTT

clone_size: .
d_call: .
cdr3_length: 11
j_call: TRBJ2-7
v_call: TRBV2
cdr3_aa: CASIPQCEQYF
cdr3_nt: TGTGCCAGCATCCCGCAGTGCGAGCAGTACTTC

clone_size: .
d_call: .
cdr3_length: 17
j_call: TRBJ1-1
v_call: TRBV6-4
cdr3_aa: CASSDSNSGGGGTEAFF
cdr3_nt: TGTGCCAGCAGTGACTCGAACTCGGGGGGGGGAGGCACTGAAGCTTTCTTT

clone_size: once
d_call: TRBD1
cdr3_length: 15
j_call: TRBJ2-5
v_call: TRBV27
cdr3_aa: CASSFDRGVQETQYF
cdr3_nt: TGTGCCAGCAGTTTTGACAGGGGAGTCCAAGAGACCCAGTACTTC

clone_size: few
d_call: .
cdr3_length: 19
j_call: TRBJ2-7
v_call: TRBV23-1
cdr3_aa: CASSQSGNRASAPLYEQYF
cdr3_nt: TGCGCCAGCAGTCAATCGGGGAACAGGGCGTCAGCCCCATTATACGAGCAGTACTTC

clone_size: .
d_call: TRBD2
cdr3_length: 18
j_call: TRBJ2-7
v_call: TRBV4-1
cdr3_aa: CASSQDRVAGGLTYEQYF
cdr3_nt: TGCGCCAGCAGCCAAGATCGGGTAGCGGGAGGGCTTACCTACGAGCAGTACTTC

clone_size: .
d_call: TRBD2
cdr3_length: 16
j_call: TRBJ2-4
v_call: TRBV5-6
cdr3_aa: CASSLRREWAKNIQYF
cdr3_nt: TGTGCCAGCAGCTTGCGGCGGGAGTGGGCCAAAAACATTCAGTACTTC

clone_size: .
d_call: TRBD2
cdr3_length: 18
j_call: TRBJ2-5
v_call: TRBV7-2
cdr3_aa: CASSQEGLAGGGWETQYF
cdr3_nt: TGTGCCAGCAGCCAGGAGGGGCTAGCGGGGGGGGGCTGGGAGACCCAGTACTTC

clone_size: .
d_call: .
cdr3_length: 13
j_call: TRBJ2-7
v_call: TRBV28
cdr3_aa: CASSSLSNYEQYF
cdr3_nt: TGTGCCAGCAGTTCCCTGAGCAACTACGAGCAGTACTTC

clone_size: .
d_call: TRBD2
cdr3_length: 15
j_call: TRBJ2-3
v_call: TRBV6-1
cdr3_aa: CASSETSGGADTQYF
cdr3_nt: TGTGCCAGCAGTGAAACTAGCGGGGGGGCAGATACGCAGTATTTT

clone_size: .
d_call: .
cdr3_length: 13
j_call: TRBJ1-2
v_call: TRBV23-1
cdr3_aa: CASILRTVYGYTF
cdr3_nt: TGCGCCAGCATTCTCCGGACAGTCTATGGCTACACCTTC

clone_size: .
d_call: TRBD1
cdr3_length: 16
j_call: TRBJ1-1
v_call: TRBV29-1
cdr3_aa: CSVEKKTGGVGTEAFF
cdr3_nt: TGCAGCGTTGAAAAGAAGACAGGGGGCGTGGGCACTGAAGCTTTCTTT

clone_size: .
d_call: TRBD2
cdr3_length: 18
j_call: TRBJ2-5
v_call: TRBV5-1
cdr3_aa: CASSSGGSGRALGETQYF
cdr3_nt: TGCGCCAGCAGCTCAGGGGGTAGCGGGAGGGCCCTCGGTGAGACCCAGTACTTC

clone_size: .
d_call: .
cdr3_length: 16
j_call: TRBJ1-1
v_call: TRBV6-4
cdr3_aa: CASRVKRGGLNTEAFF
cdr3_nt: TGTGCCAGCAGGGTAAAACGAGGGGGTCTCAACACTGAAGCTTTCTTT

clone_size: .
d_call: .
cdr3_length: 17
j_call: TRBJ1-3
v_call: TRBV11-2
cdr3_aa: CASSLGVGGLDGNTIYF
cdr3_nt: TGTGCCAGCAGCTTAGGAGTTGGGGGCTTGGATGGAAACACCATATATTTT

clone_size: few
d_call: .
cdr3_length: 13
j_call: TRBJ1-2
v_call: TRBV5-4
cdr3_aa: CASSLVGAGGYTF
cdr3_nt: TGTGCCAGCAGCTTGGTAGGGGCCGGGGGCTACACCTTC

clone_size: .
d_call: TRBD1
cdr3_length: 16
j_call: TRBJ1-5
v_call: TRBV7-6
cdr3_aa: CASSSETGRSNQPQHF
cdr3_nt: TGTGCCAGCAGCTCAGAGACAGGGAGAAGCAATCAGCCCCAGCATTTT

clone_size: .
d_call: TRBD2
cdr3_length: 16
j_call: TRBJ2-3
v_call: TRBV4-2
cdr3_aa: CASSQDRGRGADTQYF
cdr3_nt: TGTGCCAGCAGCCAAGATCGAGGGCGGGGGGCAGATACGCAGTATTTT

clone_size: .
d_call: TRBD1
cdr3_length: 15
j_call: TRBJ1-5
v_call: TRBV7-9
cdr3_aa: CASSPGTGGDQPQHF
cdr3_nt: TGTGCCAGCAGCCCCGGGACAGGGGGTGATCAGCCCCAGCATTTT

clone_size: few
d_call: .
cdr3_length: 17
j_call: TRBJ1-5
v_call: TRBV5-4
cdr3_aa: CASSLAGGSMSNQPQHF
cdr3_nt: TGTGCCAGCAGCTTGGCCGGGGGTTCAATGAGCAATCAGCCCCAGCATTTT

clone_size: .
d_call: TRBD2
cdr3_length: 21
j_call: TRBJ2-1
v_call: TRBV14
cdr3_aa: CASSHLPGLAAPAFSYNEQFF
cdr3_nt: TGTGCCAGCAGCCACCTTCCGGGACTAGCGGCACCAGCATTCTCCTACAATGAGCAGTTCTTC

clone_size: .
d_call: .
cdr3_length: 14
j_call: TRBJ1-1
v_call: TRBV10-3
cdr3_aa: CAISSGTLNTEAFF
cdr3_nt: TGTGCCATCAGCTCCGGGACACTGAACACTGAAGCTTTCTTT

clone_size: .
d_call: .
cdr3_length: 14
j_call: TRBJ2-7
v_call: TRBV29-1
cdr3_aa: CSVDRGDSSYEQYF
cdr3_nt: TGCAGCGTTGACCGCGGGGACAGCTCCTACGAGCAGTACTTC

clone_size: .
d_call: .
cdr3_length: 11
j_call: TRBJ2-1
v_call: TRBV6-5
cdr3_aa: CASQSYNEQFF
cdr3_nt: TGTGCCAGTCAATCCTACAATGAGCAGTTCTTC

clone_size: .
d_call: .
cdr3_length: 13
j_call: TRBJ1-1
v_call: TRBV30
cdr3_aa: CAWSWAIKTEAFF
cdr3_nt: TGTGCCTGGAGTTGGGCGATAAAGACTGAAGCTTTCTTT

clone_size: .
d_call: .
cdr3_length: 16
j_call: TRBJ2-2
v_call: TRBV6-5
cdr3_aa: CASSYFGILRGGELFF
cdr3_nt: TGTGCCAGCAGTTATTTCGGCATCCTACGGGGAGGGGAGCTGTTTTTT

clone_size: .
d_call: .
cdr3_length: 16
j_call: TRBJ2-3
v_call: TRBV7-3
cdr3_aa: CASSFWDPRGTDTQYF
cdr3_nt: TGTGCCAGCAGCTTCTGGGACCCACGGGGGACAGATACGCAGTATTTT

clone_size: .
d_call: TRBD2
cdr3_length: 18
j_call: TRBJ2-7
v_call: TRBV7-8
cdr3_aa: CASSLVTSGAGASVEQYF
cdr3_nt: TGTGCCAGCAGCTTAGTAACTAGCGGGGCTGGGGCTTCAGTCGAGCAGTACTTC

clone_size: .
d_call: TRBD1
cdr3_length: 16
j_call: TRBJ1-2
v_call: TRBV7-2
cdr3_aa: CASSPSGTGVNYGYTF
cdr3_nt: TGTGCCAGCAGCCCATCCGGGACAGGGGTTAACTATGGCTACACCTTC

clone_size: .
d_call: TRBD2
cdr3_length: 16
j_call: TRBJ2-1
v_call: TRBV15
cdr3_aa: CATSREGLAGYNEQFF
cdr3_nt: TGTGCCACCAGCAGAGAGGGACTAGCGGGCTACAATGAGCAGTTCTTC

clone_size: .
d_call: TRBD1
cdr3_length: 14
j_call: TRBJ1-6
v_call: TRBV4-3
cdr3_aa: CASSQGQGNSPLHF
cdr3_nt: TGCGCCAGCAGCCAAGGACAGGGAAATTCACCCCTCCACTTT

clone_size: .
d_call: .
cdr3_length: 13
j_call: TRBJ2-7
v_call: TRBV6-1
cdr3_aa: CASRGRAAYEQYF
cdr3_nt: TGTGCCAGCAGGGGCAGAGCCGCCTACGAGCAGTACTTC

clone_size: few
d_call: .
cdr3_length: 14
j_call: TRBJ1-2
v_call: TRBV5-4
cdr3_aa: CASSRPGGDYGYTF
cdr3_nt: TGTGCCAGCAGCCGCCCGGGAGGAGACTATGGCTACACCTTC

clone_size: .
d_call: TRBD1
cdr3_length: 15
j_call: TRBJ2-4
v_call: TRBV4-3
cdr3_aa: CASSPEGTGRDIQYF
cdr3_nt: TGCGCCAGCAGCCCCGAAGGGACAGGGAGGGACATTCAGTACTTC

clone_size: .
d_call: TRBD1
cdr3_length: 16
j_call: TRBJ2-7
v_call: TRBV28
cdr3_aa: CASSFGAGTGVYEQYF
cdr3_nt: TGTGCCAGCAGTTTTGGTGCCGGGACAGGGGTATACGAGCAGTACTTC

clone_size: .
d_call: .
cdr3_length: 13
j_call: TRBJ1-1
v_call: TRBV5-1
cdr3_aa: CASSLVMNTEAFF
cdr3_nt: TGCGCCAGCAGCTTGGTAATGAACACTGAAGCTTTCTTT

clone_size: .
d_call: .
cdr3_length: 16
j_call: TRBJ1-2
v_call: TRBV7-9
cdr3_aa: CASSLWFRGGAYGYTF
cdr3_nt: TGTGCCAGCAGCTTATGGTTTCGGGGGGGGGCCTATGGCTACACCTTC

clone_size: once
d_call: .
cdr3_length: 14
j_call: TRBJ1-4
v_call: TRBV5-4
cdr3_aa: CASSVYRANEKLFF
cdr3_nt: TGTGCCAGCAGCGTATACCGGGCTAATGAAAAACTGTTTTTT

clone_size: .
d_call: .
cdr3_length: 11
j_call: TRBJ2-3
v_call: TRBV28
cdr3_aa: CASSSRDTQYF
cdr3_nt: TGTGCCAGCAGTTCGCGGGATACGCAGTATTTT

clone_size: .
d_call: .
cdr3_length: 15
j_call: TRBJ1-6
v_call: TRBV11-2
cdr3_aa: CASSLNPGDNSPLHF
cdr3_nt: TGTGCCAGCAGCTTAAATCCGGGAGATAATTCACCCCTCCACTTT

clone_size: .
d_call: .
cdr3_length: 16
j_call: TRBJ1-3
v_call: TRBV5-1
cdr3_aa: CASSLTSSGVGNTIYF
cdr3_nt: TGCGCCAGCAGCTTGACATCATCGGGGGTTGGGAACACCATATATTTT

clone_size: few
d_call: .
cdr3_length: 17
j_call: TRBJ1-5
v_call: TRBV25-1
cdr3_aa: CASSESQVIRPNQPQHF
cdr3_nt: TGTGCCAGCAGTGAATCCCAGGTAATAAGGCCCAATCAGCCCCAGCATTTT